Presented here are 21 T cell receptor beta chains from one specimen sequenced in a study of blood T cell repertoires in COVID-19. The repertoire was sequenced with immunoSEQ multiplex PCR; TCRdb's copy has only in-frame clones and lacks some. There are 200,000 or so clones in the sample; 80% to 90% occur only once, and around 12% lies in the top ten. The sequencing input was peripheral blood. These receptors all stem from a woman older than 75 with COVID-19, enrolled during active disease.

DNA of the CDR3: TGTGCCAGCAGCCCCAGGACTAGGGAGACCCAGTACTTC. Encoded protein: CASSPRTRETQYF. The V call is TRBV7-8, the J call TRBJ2-5, with TRBD2 matching over 7 bases. The CDR3 runs 13 residues. Trimming cost V 5 bases and J 5 bases; bases outside gene matches: 5. From germline, CDR1 is SGHVS and CDR2 FQNEAQ.

This clone was counted between two and nine times. The chain employs TRBV11-2 and TRBJ2-7; TRBD2 matches 10 bases. This CDR3 has 16 amino acids. The J segment lost 2 bases and the V segment lost 3 bases, leaving 7 bases of the junction unmatched. Germline V gene data show CDR1 as SGHAT and CDR2 as FQNNGV. Here the CDR3 DNA reads TGTGCCAGCAGCTTGAGTAGCGGGGGGTATGCCTACGAGCAGTACTTC. The encoded protein is CASSLSSGGYAYEQYF.

The V and J genes are TRBV28 and TRBJ2-7, with D possibly matching TRBD2 (5 bases). The CDR3 has 11 amino acids. Germline CDR1 MDHEN, CDR2 SYDVKM. V was pared by 11 bases and J by 4 bases, with 12 bases between. CDR3 nucleotides: TGTGCCTCTCTTACGGGGTACGAGCAGTACTTC. Protein sequence: CASLTGYEQYF.

The V call is TRBV9, the J call TRBJ2-7; 8 bases agree with TRBD1. The V segment lost 3 bases and the J segment 5 bases; nucleotides outside the gene matches: 13. The CDR3 runs to 16 residues. The germline V gene has CDR1 SGDLS and CDR2 YYNGEE. CDR3 DNA sequence: TGTGCCAGCAGCGAAAGACACAGGGGGAGAATGGACGAGCAGTACTTC. It is translated as CASSERHRGRMDEQYF.

The CDR3 reads CASSVDSHKETQYF. The CDR3 nucleotides read TGTGCCAGCAGCGTTGACAGCCACAAAGAGACCCAGTACTTC. The chain is built from TRBV9 and TRBJ2-5; D might be TRBD1 (5 bases). Trimming pared 2 bases from V and 3 bases from J, leaving 11 bases between. Germline V gives CDR1 SGDLS, CDR2 YYNGEE. This CDR3 comprises 14 residues. Full variable domain (remainder filled in from reference TRBV9 and TRBJ2-5): DSGVTQTPKHLITATGQRVTLRCSPRSGDLSVYWYQQSLDQGLQFLIQYYNGEERAKGNILERFSAQQFPDLHSELNLSSLELGDSALYFCASSVDSHKETQYFGPGTRLLVL.

CDR3 in amino acids: CASSYPTGFGNTIYF. The CDR3 nucleotides read TGTGCCAGCAGTTACCCCACAGGGTTTGGAAACACCATATATTTT. The chain is built from TRBV6-5 and TRBJ1-3, with D maybe TRBD1 (6 bases). V was pared by 2 bases and J by 3 bases, with 11 bases between. CDR3 size: 15 residues. Germline-derived CDR1 and CDR2 are MNHEY and SVGAGI.

The chain joins TRBV2 to TRBJ1-4; 7 bases agree with TRBD1. Losses at the gene ends were 1 base for V and 14 bases for J; bases not matched to a gene: 7. The CDR3 has 13 residues. The germline gives CDR1 SNHLY, CDR2 FYNNEI. This chain's CDR3 is CASSEVLGQSLFF. CDR3 bases: TGTGCCAGCAGTGAAGTCCTGGGACAGAGTCTGTTTTTT. The full variable domain, completed using reference TRBV2 and TRBJ1-4, is EPEVTQTPSHQVTQMGQEVILRCVPISNHLYFYWYRQILGQKVEFLVSFYNNEISEKSEIFDDQFSVERPDGSNFTLKIRSTKLEDSAMYFCASSEVLGQSLFFGSGTQLSVL.

The V call is TRBV5-6, the J call TRBJ1-2; maybe TRBD1 (6 bases). CDR3 length: 15 residues. In germline, CDR1 is SGHDT, CDR2 YYEEEE. V lost 0 bases to trimming and J lost 3 bases, with 12 bases between them. The CDR3 DNA follows: TGTGCCAGCAGCTTGGGGGCAGGGGCCCACTATGGCTACACCTTC. It specifies CASSLGAGAHYGYTF.

The rearrangement joins TRBV29-1 to TRBJ2-1; weak D call: TRBD1 (6 bases). The CDR3 is made up of 13 amino acids. CDR1 is SQVTM, CDR2 ANQGSEA, per germline. V was trimmed by 6 bases and J by 0 bases, leaving 9 bases between them. The CDR3 sequence: CSVWTVSYNEQFF. In nucleotides, the CDR3 is TGCAGCGTGTGGACAGTCTCCTACAATGAGCAGTTCTTC.

The rearrangement joins TRBV7-2 to TRBJ1-3; D not resolved. This CDR3 region has 15 residues. V dropped 1 base and J dropped 0 bases, with 7 bases sitting between them. CDR1 and CDR2 (germline): SGHTA, FQGNSA. DNA of the CDR3: TGTGCCAGCAGCTTAGGGCGGGTCTCTGGAAACACCATATATTTT. Protein product: CASSLGRVSGNTIYF.

This clone was observed a handful of times. V usage is TRBV28 and J usage is TRBJ1-6, with a possible D match to TRBD1 (6 bases). The CDR3 loop spans 15 amino acids. V shed 3 bases and J shed 5 bases, with 11 bases lying between them. The germline gives CDR1 MDHEN, CDR2 SYDVKM. The CDR3 DNA reads as TGTGCCAGCAGTTTTTGGCAGGGGAATAATTCACCCCTCCACTTT. It is translated as CASSFWQGNNSPLHF.

This rearrangement joins TRBV7-2 to TRBJ1-1; 8 bases line up with TRBD1. Looked up from germline, CDR1 is SGHTA and CDR2 is FQGNSA. J lost 3 bases, V lost 5 bases, and 5 bases had no gene match. The CDR3 is made up of 14 amino acids. CDR3 DNA: TGTGCCAGCAGCGAACAGGGGGGGTACACTGAAGCTTTCTTT. Translating gives CASSEQGGYTEAFF. The full variable domain, rest sourced from reference TRBV7-2 and TRBJ1-1, is GAGVSQSPSNKVTEKGKDVELRCDPISGHTALYWYRQSLGQGLEFLIYFQGNSAPDKSGLPSDRFSAERTGGSVSTLTIQRTQQEDSAVYLCASSEQGGYTEAFFGQGTRLTVV.

This clone was picked up a small number of times. The rearrangement links TRBV7-8 to TRBJ1-3; D unresolved. The CDR3 consists of 15 residues. Per the germline V gene, CDR1 is SGHVS and CDR2 is FQNEAQ. Trimming took 2 bases from V and 4 from J, leaving 12 bases between them. The CDR3 protein is CASSLMRAAGNTIYF. The CDR3 DNA reads TGTGCCAGCAGCTTAATGCGGGCAGCGGGAAACACCATATATTTT.

The gene calls are TRBV7-2 and TRBJ2-7; D not resolved. The CDR3 length is 16 residues. Trimming took off 1 base at V and 3 bases at J, with 16 bases between the two ends. Germline V gene lookup returns CDR1 SGHTA and CDR2 FQGNSA. The CDR3 protein is CASSLGVRRLGYEQYF. The CDR3 coding sequence is TGTGCCAGCAGCTTAGGGGTCCGGCGGTTAGGCTACGAGCAGTACTTC.

The chain links TRBV2 to TRBJ1-4, with 8 nucleotides matching TRBD1. This CDR3 is built from 12 residues. Trimming at V came to 5 bases and at J to 8 bases, leaving 1 base not matched to a gene. In germline, CDR1 is SNHLY, CDR2 FYNNEI. The CDR3 DNA reads TGTGCCAGCAGTCGGACAGGGGAAAAACTGTTTTTT. This encodes CASSRTGEKLFF.

The rearrangement links TRBV27 to TRBJ1-4; D gene ambiguous. V was clipped by 3 bases and J by 5 bases, with 7 bases between them. The CDR3 loop spans 13 amino acids. Germline V gives CDR1 MNHEY, CDR2 SMNVEV (reference sequence). The CDR3 here is CASSLAGNEKLFF. In DNA, the CDR3 is TGTGCCAGCAGTTTGGCCGGGAATGAAAAACTGTTTTTT.

The rearrangement joins TRBV24-1 to TRBJ2-5; 7 bases line up with TRBD1. The germline CDR1 and CDR2 sequences are KGHDR and SFDVKD. The CDR3 sequence is 17 residues long. Unmatched junction bases numbered 7, after V lost 0 bases and J lost 1 base. The CDR3 loop reads CATSDLGGNRGQETQYF. CDR3 sequence (DNA): TGTGCCACCAGTGATTTGGGGGGTAACAGGGGCCAAGAGACCCAGTACTTC.

The chain joins TRBV30 to TRBJ2-1, with 10 bases lining up with TRBD2. The CDR3 loop spans 20 amino acids. Trimming removed 2 bases from V and 3 bases from J; junction bases left unmatched: 19. CDR1 is GTSNPN and CDR2 is SVGIG in the germline V gene (reference sequence). The CDR3, as DNA: TGTGCCTGGAGTCCCTACAGGGAACTAGCGGGATATCGTCTCTACAATGAGCAGTTCTTC. Protein sequence: CAWSPYRELAGYRLYNEQFF.

V is TRBV11-2 and J is TRBJ2-2; 7 nucleotides agree with TRBD2. The CDR3 runs 15 residues. Germline trimming cut 5 bases from V and 8 bases from J; bases unmatched to any gene: 11. The germline CDR1 and CDR2 sequences are SGHAT and FQNNGV. The CDR3 bases are TGTGCCAGCAGCCCGAGCGGGATGTCAACTGGGGAGCTGTTTTTT. Protein product: CASSPSGMSTGELFF.

The chain joins TRBV7-3 to TRBJ2-7, with D perhaps matching TRBD2 (7 bases). The CDR3 contains 15 residues. The V end lost 2 bases, the J end lost 0 bases, and 11 bases lay between the germline ends. Per the germline V gene, CDR1 is SGHTA and CDR2 is FQGTGA. CDR3 sequence (DNA): TGTGCCAGCAGCTTAGGAGGGGGGGCCTCCTACGAGCAGTACTTC. This translates into CASSLGGGASYEQYF.

This chain uses TRBV19 with TRBJ1-3; D is unclear. Germline V gene data show CDR1 as LNHDA and CDR2 as SQIVND (reference sequence). The CDR3 loop spans 14 amino acids. Trimming stripped 5 bases from V and 0 bases from J, with 8 bases between. CDR3 region: CASSFGNSGNTIYF. CDR3 in DNA: TGTGCCAGTAGTTTCGGTAACTCTGGAAACACCATATATTTT. The whole variable domain, remainder taken from reference TRBV19 and TRBJ1-3, is DGGITQSPKYLFRKEGQNVTLSCEQNLNHDAMYWYRQDPGQGLRLIYYSQIVNDFQKGDIAEGYSVSREKKESFPLTVTSAQKNPTAFYLCASSFGNSGNTIYFGEGSWLTVV.